The present entry profiles one T cell receptor (beta chain) with its context. Its antigen is as yet unknown. This sample is drawn from a study of CD8 T cell repertoires and HIV-1 epitope variants. CDR1 and CDR2 from the germline V gene are SEHNR and FQNEAQ (reference sequence). The CDR3 is 14 amino acids. Trimming removed 5 bases from V and 2 bases from J, with 13 bases in between. The data were produced by immunoSEQ multiplex PCR, yet TCRdb's version contains in-frame clones alone and is incomplete. The sample yields around 5,700 clones, approximately 71% seen once. The material sequenced was cultured CD8+ T cells derived from PBMCs. The TCR was taken from a male donor with HIV. This chain joins TRBV7-9 and TRBJ2-7; weak D call: TRBD1 (5 bases). As DNA, the CDR3 is TGTGCCAGCAGCCCGACCGACAGCACCTACGAGCAGTACTTC. It encodes CASSPTDSTYEQYF.